These 14 T cell receptor beta chains originate from one sample sequenced in a study of regulatory T cells in long-lasting Graves disease. Time point described: newly diagnosed GD, antithyroid drugs for less than 3 months. After RNA was extracted from PBMCs, the TCR library was made from it. Construction of TCR beta libraries relied on iRepertoire HTBI primers and on Arm-PCR targeting CDR3 regions. TCRdb processed the multiplex PCR reads anew with MiXCR; each CDR3 protein has one entry. The table has 350,000 to 450,000 distinct CDR3 sequences, about 16% seen once. The same sample was also studied in work on T cells in Graves' hyperthyroidism and ophthalmopathy.

This specimen was peripheral blood mononuclear cells (PBMCs), taken at new diagnosis, from a patient treated with antithyroid drugs. The receptor set was obtained from a woman aged 25 to 45 with Graves disease.

This clonotype occurred a few times. The V and J genes are TRBV7-6 and TRBJ2-7; D is uncertain. CDR1 and CDR2 (germline): SGHVS, FNYEAQ. V was trimmed by 5 bases and J by 0 bases, leaving 14 bases between them. CDR3 length: 15 amino acids. The CDR3 loop reads CASSNRALSSYEQYF. DNA of the CDR3: TGTGCCAGCAGCAACCGGGCCCTAAGCTCCTACGAGCAGTACTTC.

This clonotype was counted many times. The rearrangement links TRBV2 to TRBJ1-1; D remains unclear. V lost 6 bases and J lost 6, with 14 bases in between. CDR1 is SNHLY, CDR2 FYNNEI, per germline. The CDR3 extends over 13 amino acids. The CDR3 DNA follows: TGTGCCAGCAGAGAGGGTCGGTTGGCTGAAGCTTTCTTT. It is translated as CASREGRLAEAFF.

In its sample, this clonotype was seen many times. The rearrangement uses TRBV5-1 and TRBJ2-1; tentative D call: TRBD2 (6 bases). V dropped 3 bases and J dropped 7 bases, with 11 bases sitting between them. The germline CDR1 and CDR2 sequences are SGHRS and YFSETQ. The CDR3 length is 13 residues. CDR3 in DNA: TGCGCCAGCAGCTGGAGGGCGGGGAATGAGCAGTTCTTC. Its protein is CASSWRAGNEQFF.

This clonotype was counted at least ten times. The chain is built from TRBV7-9 and TRBJ2-1; a weak D match, TRBD1 (5 bases). CDR3 length: 13 amino acids. CDR1 and CDR2 from the germline V gene are SEHNR and FQNEAQ (reference sequence). V gave up 7 bases and J gave up 6 bases, with 13 bases separating them. This CDR3 reads CASTLQGLNEQFF. The CDR3 region has the DNA TGTGCCAGCACACTCCAGGGTCTCAATGAGCAGTTCTTC.

This clonotype was observed a few times. The junction shows a germline mismatch at one end, possibly a read error. This rearrangement joins TRBV5-1 to TRBJ2-7, with 8 nucleotides matching TRBD1. Germline CDR1 reads SGHRS; CDR2 reads YFSETQ. The CDR3 runs 17 residues. CDR3 DNA: TGTGCCAGCAGCCCCCCCCGGGACAGGTTTTCGCCCTACGAGCAGTACTTC. Translated, it gives CASSPPRDRFSPYEQYF.

At least ten counts were recorded for this clonotype. V is TRBV28 and J is TRBJ2-7; 8 nucleotides agree with TRBD2. After removal of 1 base from V and 4 bases from J, the junction contained 6 bases not matched to a gene. The CDR3 loop spans 15 amino acids. In germline, CDR1 is MDHEN, CDR2 SYDVKM. The chain's CDR3 is CASSLYTSGQYEQYF. The DNA for the CDR3 is TGTGCCAGCAGTTTATATACTAGCGGCCAATACGAGCAGTACTTC.

This clonotype was detected many times. The V and J genes are TRBV13 and TRBJ2-1; D may match TRBD1 or TRBD2 (5 bases each). CDR1 is PRHDT, CDR2 FYEKMQ, per germline (reference sequence). This CDR3 is built from 12 residues. V lost 2 bases and J 9 bases, leaving 8 bases between the germline ends. The CDR3 DNA follows: TGTGCCAGCAGCTTAAAAGGGACTGAGCAGTTCTTC. This encodes CASSLKGTEQFF. The variable domain in full, completed from reference TRBV13 and TRBJ2-1, reads AAGVIQSPRHLIKEKRETATLKCYPIPRHDTVYWYQQGPGQDPQFLISFYEKMQSDKGSIPDRFSAQQFSDYHSELNMSSLELGDSALYFCASSLKGTEQFFGPGTRLTVL.

This clonotype was seen many times. The chain joins TRBV12-3 or TRBV12-4 to TRBJ1-2; 9 nucleotides agree with TRBD1. The CDR3 is 16 amino acids. V lost 7 bases and J lost 4; bases outside the gene matches: 13. In nucleotides, the CDR3 is TGTGCCAGCACCAACCCGGGACAGGGAATTAGCTATGGCTACACCTTC. Amino acid sequence: CASTNPGQGISYGYTF.

This clonotype was found many times. The chain employs TRBV6-5 and TRBJ1-5, with D hard to call. The germline CDR1 and CDR2 sequences are MNHEY and SVGAGI. The germline V and J ends were trimmed by 2 bases and 0 bases, with 8 bases remaining between them. The CDR3 sequence is 15 residues long. CDR3 DNA sequence: TGTGCCAGCAGTTACAAGGGATATAGCAATCAGCCCCAGCATTTT. Amino acids: CASSYKGYSNQPQHF.

This clonotype was seen at least ten times. The chain has TRBV20-1 and TRBJ2-7; 7 bases line up with TRBD2. The CDR3 totals 14 residues. V shed 3 bases and J 1 base; nucleotides not matched to a gene: 6. From germline, CDR1 is DFQATT and CDR2 SNEGSKA (reference sequence). Here the CDR3 DNA reads TGCAGTGCTAGTCGAGGGACTAAATCCTACGAGCAGTACTTC. This gives the protein CSASRGTKSYEQYF.

This clonotype was counted at least ten times. The rearrangement links TRBV30 to TRBJ2-7; TRBD2 might be the D (5 bases). The CDR3 contains 13 residues. V dropped 3 bases and J dropped 5 bases, with 14 bases sitting between them. Germline V CDR1 and CDR2: GTSNPN, SVGIG (reference sequence). This CDR3 reads CAWRGLPGDEQYF. As DNA, the CDR3 is TGTGCCTGGAGAGGGTTACCCGGGGACGAGCAGTACTTC.

On this clonotype: A much larger clone is a single base away; this may be a read error. The rearrangement links TRBV11-2 to TRBJ2-1, with 8 nucleotides matching TRBD2. Per germline, CDR1 SGHAT and CDR2 FQNNGV. The CDR3 is 16 amino acids. DNA for the CDR3: TGTGCCAGCAACTTAGTACGGGGGGGAGCTTGGAATGAGCAGTTCTTC. Its translation: CASNLVRGGAWNEQFF.

For this clonotype: Just one base apart from a much larger clone, this may be a read error. This rearrangement joins TRBV30 to TRBJ2-1; TRBD2 agrees at 11 bases. This CDR3 is built from 14 residues. Trimming removed 5 bases from V and 8 bases from J; junction bases left unmatched: 8. The germline V gene encodes CDR1 GTSNPN and CDR2 SVGIG (reference sequence). The CDR3 DNA sequence: TGTGCCTGGGCCACTAGCGGGGGTCGAGATGAGCAGTTCTTC. Translating gives CAWATSGGRDEQFF.

As regards this clonotype: Since a much larger clone is just one base distant, this may be a read error. This sequence joins TRBV11-2 and TRBJ2-7, with 8 bases identical to TRBD2. Germline loops: CDR1 SGHAT, CDR2 FQNNGV. This CDR3 region has 15 residues. The CDR3 region is CASRQEPGGGYEQYF. The CDR3 DNA sequence: TGCGCCAGCAGACAAGAACCGGGAGGGGGGTACGAGCAGTACTTC.